This T cell receptor (beta chain) derives from a study of cytomegalovirus exposure and HLA in healthy donors. Findings and caveats of the study: Earlier analysis looked at TCR beta V segments, and most were productive about 90% or about 30% of the time. What a later analysis reportedly showed was that an Asian-associated ancestry cluster had fewer N-insertions than the roughly 670-donor mean.

Trimming shortened V by 2 bases and J by 5 bases, and 20 bases separated the two germline ends. The CDR3 is 16 amino acids. Vbeta (60) and Jbeta (13) primers were used in the PCR. The repertoire was sequenced with immunoSEQ multiplex PCR; TCRdb's copy has only in-frame clones and lacks some. The sample lists about 170,000 clones; about four fifths were seen once. Each donor's status was that of a healthy bone marrow donor. This clone was found once. Its specificity is not known. The origin of this receptor is a woman under 30 in good health and CMV-seronegative. J is TRBJ2-7 and V is TRBV5-3, with a possible D match to TRBD1 (6 bases). TRBV5-3 carries the ORF label, with uncertain function. The specimen was PBMCs. DNA for the CDR3: TGTGCCAGAAGCTTAAAAAGGGTTAGGGGGTTCGACGAGCAGTACTTC. This codes for CARSLKRVRGFDEQYF.